This TCR beta chain was recorded in a study of blood T cell repertoires in COVID-19 (dated by TCRdb to 2020 to 2022). Background for the entire study: Samples from collaborators originated in the United States, Italy and Spain and spanned both the acute and convalescent phases of COVID-19. Samples were obtained from the ongoing ImmuneRACE study (first 160 participants) and from 1,200 or so subjects provided by 6 global collaborators. A freely available public database, intended as a resource for researchers studying the immune response to SARS-CoV-2, is where the repertoires were released. Sample metadata almost always included a de-identified subject ID, COVID-19 status, age in years and sex. The dataset comprised deeply sampled blood TCRbeta repertoires from subjects exposed to, actively infected with, or recovered from COVID-19. HLA class I and class II types, where available, came from metadata supplied by the sample provider rather than from assay-based typing. The prospective study material was composed of cDNA or gDNA derived from T cells, B-cell-depleted T cells, or PBMCs. General study outcomes and caveats: Clinical and demographic metadata were provided uncurated, with the amount varying by source and participant.

A note on this clone: Which antigen it targets is not known. No quality values exist for individual bases; no much larger clone is one base distant.

The immunoSEQ Assay, a bias-controlled multiplex PCR, was used to amplify TCRbeta CDR3 regions from genomic DNA. For the original study's pipeline: Nucleated cell counts per sample were estimated from amplification of reference gene primers within the assay. To quantify the absolute abundance of each unique TCRbeta CDR3 rearrangement, sequence reads were collapsed and filtered. For each sample, productive Simpson clonality was calculated by taking the square root of Simpson's diversity index across productive rearrangements. The immuneACCESS repertoire file appears here via TCRdb, limited to in-frame rearrangements. These files lack a portion of the clones; in checked studies, under half of the deficit traces to unresolved V genes, and the cause of the others is not known. V and J calls and clone size come straight from that table; D and trimming were deduced from the DNA. Here the sample has about 55,000 clones; about 90% occur a single time. More than 8% of the sample lies in the top ten.

Collaborating institutions collected whole blood in K2EDTA tubes following their own protocols. For TCRbeta analysis, collaborators shipped samples in one of three forms: frozen whole blood, isolated PBMCs, or DNA extracted from either of those sample types. Including cysteine and phenylalanine, the CDR3 has 15 amino acids. Just CDR3 DNA is preserved here, 45 bases in frame from base 1. V is trimmed back by 4 bases and J by 4 bases, and the junction contains 9 bases that no gene match accounts for. The germline V gene specifies MGHRA as CDR1 and YSYEKL as CDR2. This clonotype was sampled from a man aged 55 to 69 with active COVID-19. Sequencing was performed on peripheral blood. Recombination connected TRBV4-1 to TRBJ2-7; a stretch of 8 junction bases matches TRBD1. The CDR3 reads CASSLSQGEPYEQYF. The DNA is TGCGCCAGCAGCCTTTCACAGGGGGAGCCGTACGAGCAGTACTTC.